This T cell receptor (beta chain) was recovered during a study of blood T cell repertoires in COVID-19. The germline V gene encodes CDR1 SGHVS and CDR2 FQNEAQ. The V and J ends lost 1 base and 1 base respectively, with 16 bases between them. The CDR3 is 17 amino acids. The table came from immunoSEQ multiplex PCR; TCRdb's copy has only in-frame clones and leaves some out. The table records 400,000 to 500,000 clones, 80% to 90% of them present only once. The TCR originated in a woman aged 25 to 45 with active or convalescent COVID-19. V is TRBV7-8 and J is TRBJ1-1; D remains ambiguous. Sequencing was performed on peripheral blood. The CDR3 protein is CASSLVALLAANTEAFF. The CDR3 bases are TGTGCCAGCAGCTTAGTAGCTCTTTTGGCCGCGAACACTGAAGCTTTCTTT.